This TCR beta chain was observed in a study of blood T cell repertoires in COVID-19 (dated by TCRdb to about 2020). At the level of the whole study: Samples from collaborators originated in the United States, Italy and Spain and spanned both the acute and convalescent phases of COVID-19. The prospective study material was composed of cDNA or gDNA derived from T cells, B-cell-depleted T cells, or PBMCs. Subjects who had been exposed to COVID-19, were actively infected with it, or had recovered from it provided the deeply sampled blood TCRbeta repertoires that made up the dataset. A freely available public database, intended as a resource for researchers studying the immune response to SARS-CoV-2, is where the repertoires were released. The samples were drawn from two sources: the first 160 participants of the ongoing ImmuneRACE study, and 1,000 to 1,500 subjects contributed by 6 global collaborators. Nearly every sample came with metadata listing a de-identified subject ID, COVID-19 status, age in years and sex. Where available, HLA class I and class II types were taken from metadata supplied by the sample provider and were not determined by assay-based typing.

Of note for this clone: The target of this receptor is not known. No base quality information exists; no much larger clone differs at one position.

General findings and caveats noted by the study authors: The amount of clinical and demographic metadata varied by source and participant and was provided uncurated.

TCRbeta CDR3 regions were amplified from genomic DNA using the immunoSEQ Assay, a bias-controlled multiplex PCR. On the study's bioinformatics: Nucleated cell counts per sample were estimated from amplification of reference gene primers within the assay. To quantify the absolute abundance of each unique TCRbeta CDR3 rearrangement, sequence reads were collapsed and filtered. For each sample, productive Simpson clonality was calculated by taking the square root of Simpson's diversity index across productive rearrangements. Imported from immuneACCESS, the table was reduced by TCRdb to in-frame sequences with V and J called. These copies leave out some clones; in studies compared against another copy, an unresolved V gene accounts for under half, and the cause of the remainder is not known. V, J and clone size reflect that table, while D and trimming were determined from the DNA. The sample table shows 20,000 to 30,000 clones, and roughly nine tenths are seen once. In total, the top ten clones hold 25% to 30% of the sample.

Inclusive of the bounding cysteine and phenylalanine, the CDR3 is 17 residues long. Only the CDR3 DNA stays, 51 bases, in frame from base 1. CDR1 LNHDA and CDR2 SQIVND are derived from the germline V gene (reference sequence). V is shortened by 4 bases, J by 4 bases, and the region joining them spans 19 bases. In Seattle, one collaborating source enrolled patients while the infection was active and tracked those patients longitudinally over the course of disease. Each collaborating institution followed its own protocols to collect whole blood in K2EDTA tubes. Collaborator samples were shipped for TCRbeta analysis as frozen whole blood, isolated PBMCs, or DNA extracted from either sample type.

This TCR was sampled from a man aged 65 to 79 with COVID-19, enrolled during active disease. The sample comprised peripheral blood. The sequence links TRBV19 to TRBJ2-2; perhaps TRBD1 is the D gene, with 6 bases matching. The sequence in DNA is TGTGCCAGTAGTAAAGTTTCCGGGACAATTTTCACCGGGGAGCTGTTTTTT. Translation gives CASSKVSGTIFTGELFF.